The source of this T cell receptor beta chain is a study of low-dose radiotherapy and immunotherapy resistance in tumors. In the study overall: Dosing of intravenous cyclophosphamide at 200 mg/m2 occurred every two weeks and took place one day prior to radiation and immunotherapy.

Deletions cut 3 bases from V and 8 bases from J, with 16 bases between. The CDR3 is made up of 15 amino acids. Germline lookup yields CDR1 LNHDA and CDR2 SQIVND (reference sequence). TRAV- and TRBV-specific primers, spanning alpha and beta chains, primed first-strand cDNA. The authors ran about 21 PCR cycles to amplify TCRs with a constant-region primer and V-primer adapter. TCRdb reprocessed the reads with MiXCR, giving one entry per CDR3 protein. The sample has 100,000 or so distinct CDR3 sequences; under 25% are singletons. This clonotype was observed many times. Time point denoted: after trial treatment. Treatment denoted: LDRT plus nivolumab, ipilimumab, low-dose cyclophosphamide and aspirin (RACIN trial).

The chain joins TRBV19 to TRBJ2-2, with D perhaps TRBD2 (7 bases). The sequences come from PBMCs, collected after low-dose radiotherapy plus immunotherapy. This clonotype was obtained from a male donor with prostate cancer. CDR3 protein: CASSMRGRGAGELFF. The CDR3 nucleotides read TGTGCCAGTAGTATGCGGGGCCGGGGGGCTGGGGAGCTGTTTTTT.